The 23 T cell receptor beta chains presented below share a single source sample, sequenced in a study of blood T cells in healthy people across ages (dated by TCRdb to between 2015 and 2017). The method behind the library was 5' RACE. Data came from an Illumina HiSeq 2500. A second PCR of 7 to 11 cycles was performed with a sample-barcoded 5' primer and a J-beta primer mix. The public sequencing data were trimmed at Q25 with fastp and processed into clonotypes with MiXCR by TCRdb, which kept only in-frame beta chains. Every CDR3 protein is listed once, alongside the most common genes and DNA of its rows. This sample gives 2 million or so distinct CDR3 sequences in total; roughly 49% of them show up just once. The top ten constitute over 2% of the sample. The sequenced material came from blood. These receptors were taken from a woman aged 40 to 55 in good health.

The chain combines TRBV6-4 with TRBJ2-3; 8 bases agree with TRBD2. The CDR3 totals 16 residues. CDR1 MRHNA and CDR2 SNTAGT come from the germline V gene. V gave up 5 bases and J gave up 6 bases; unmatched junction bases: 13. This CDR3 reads CASSPRTGGHGDTQYF. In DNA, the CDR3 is TGTGCCAGCAGTCCCCGGACGGGGGGGCATGGGGATACGCAGTATTTT.

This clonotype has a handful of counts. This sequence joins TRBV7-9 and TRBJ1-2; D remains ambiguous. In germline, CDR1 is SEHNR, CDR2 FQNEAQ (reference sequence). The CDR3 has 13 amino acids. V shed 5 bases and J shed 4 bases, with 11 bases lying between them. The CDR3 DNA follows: TGTGCCAGCAGCCCGTCTGAGGGCTATGGCTACACCTTC. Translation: CASSPSEGYGYTF. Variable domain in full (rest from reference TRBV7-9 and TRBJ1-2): DTGVSQNPRHKITKRGQNVTFRCDPISEHNRLYWYRQTLGQGPEFLTYFQNEAQLEKSRLLSDRFSAERPKGSFSTLEIQRTEQGDSAMYLCASSPSEGYGYTFGSGTRLTVV.

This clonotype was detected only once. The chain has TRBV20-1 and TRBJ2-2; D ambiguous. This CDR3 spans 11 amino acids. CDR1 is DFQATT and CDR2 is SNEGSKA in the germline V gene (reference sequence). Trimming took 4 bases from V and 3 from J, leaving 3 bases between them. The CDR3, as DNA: TGCAGTGCTATTGACACCGGGGAGCTGTTTTTT. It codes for CSAIDTGELFF.

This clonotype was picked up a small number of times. CDR3 sequence: CATSTWPREETQYF. CDR3 bases: TGTGCCACCAGCACATGGCCCAGGGAAGAGACCCAGTACTTC. The rearrangement joins TRBV15 to TRBJ2-5, with D maybe TRBD1 (5 bases). CDR3 length: 14 amino acids. V was cut by 4 bases and J by 3 bases, with 12 bases left in between. The germline V gene encodes CDR1 LNHNV and CDR2 YYDKDF (reference sequence).

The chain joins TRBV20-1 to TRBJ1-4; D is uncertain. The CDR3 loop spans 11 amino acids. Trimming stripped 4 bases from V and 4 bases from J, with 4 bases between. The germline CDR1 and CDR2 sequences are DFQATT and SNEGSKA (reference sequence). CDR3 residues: CSAINNEKLFF. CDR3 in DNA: TGCAGTGCTATAAATAATGAAAAACTGTTTTTT.

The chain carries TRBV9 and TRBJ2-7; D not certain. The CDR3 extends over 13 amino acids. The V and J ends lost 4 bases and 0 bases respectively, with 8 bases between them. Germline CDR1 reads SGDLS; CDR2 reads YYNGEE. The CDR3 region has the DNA TGTGCCAGCAGCAAGAGAAGCTCCTACGAGCAGTACTTC. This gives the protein CASSKRSSYEQYF.

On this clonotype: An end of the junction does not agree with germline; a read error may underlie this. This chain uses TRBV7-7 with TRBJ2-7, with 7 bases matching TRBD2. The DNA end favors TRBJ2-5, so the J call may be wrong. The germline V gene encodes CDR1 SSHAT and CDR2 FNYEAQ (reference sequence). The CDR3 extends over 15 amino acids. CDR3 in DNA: TGTGCTAGCAGCTCCGGACTAGTTGTAGAGGAGACCCAGTACTTC. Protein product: CASSSGLVVEETQYF.

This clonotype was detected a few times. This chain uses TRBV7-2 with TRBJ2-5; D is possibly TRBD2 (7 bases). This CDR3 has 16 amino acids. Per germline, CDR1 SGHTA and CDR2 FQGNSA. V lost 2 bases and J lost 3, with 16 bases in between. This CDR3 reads CASSLLRGAREETQYF. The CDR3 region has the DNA TGTGCCAGCAGCTTACTTCGGGGGGCTAGGGAAGAGACCCAGTACTTC.

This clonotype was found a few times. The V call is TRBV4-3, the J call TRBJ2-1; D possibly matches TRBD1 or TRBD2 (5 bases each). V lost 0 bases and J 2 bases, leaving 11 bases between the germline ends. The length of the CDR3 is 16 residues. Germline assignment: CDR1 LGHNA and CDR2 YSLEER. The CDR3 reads CASSQEGDRTYNEQFF. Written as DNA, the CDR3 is TGCGCCAGCAGCCAAGAAGGGGACCGCACCTACAATGAGCAGTTCTTC.

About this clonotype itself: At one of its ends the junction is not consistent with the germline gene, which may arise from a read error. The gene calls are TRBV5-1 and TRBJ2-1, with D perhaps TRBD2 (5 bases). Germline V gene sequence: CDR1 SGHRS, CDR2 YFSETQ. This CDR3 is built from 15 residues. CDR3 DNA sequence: TGCGCCCGCAGCTTGGAGGACCCCTCCTACAATGAGCAGTTCTTC. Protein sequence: CARSLEDPSYNEQFF.

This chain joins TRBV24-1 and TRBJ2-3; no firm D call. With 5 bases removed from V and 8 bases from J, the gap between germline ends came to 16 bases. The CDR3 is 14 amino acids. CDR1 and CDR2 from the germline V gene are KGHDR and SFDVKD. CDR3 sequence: CATSAPYAVGTQYF. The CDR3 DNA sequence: TGTGCCACCAGTGCCCCCTACGCGGTGGGTACGCAGTATTTT.

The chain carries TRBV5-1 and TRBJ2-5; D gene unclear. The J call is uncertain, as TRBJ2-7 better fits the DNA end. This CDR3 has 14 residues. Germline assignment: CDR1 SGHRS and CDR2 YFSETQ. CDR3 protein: CASSIGVNYGEQYF. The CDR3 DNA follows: TGCGCCAGCAGTATTGGGGTGAATTACGGCGAGCAGTACTTC.

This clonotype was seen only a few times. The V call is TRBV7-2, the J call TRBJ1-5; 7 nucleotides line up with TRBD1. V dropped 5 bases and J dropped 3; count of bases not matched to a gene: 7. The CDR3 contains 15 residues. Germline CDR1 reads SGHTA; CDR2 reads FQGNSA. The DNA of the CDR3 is TGTGCCAGCAGCCCGGGACAGAACTACAATCAGCCCCAGCATTTT. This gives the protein CASSPGQNYNQPQHF.

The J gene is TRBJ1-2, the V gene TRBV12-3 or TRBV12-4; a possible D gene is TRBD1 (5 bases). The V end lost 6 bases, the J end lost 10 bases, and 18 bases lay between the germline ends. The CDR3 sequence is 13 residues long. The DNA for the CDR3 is TGTGCCAGCAGCCCGCTCCAGGGCAGCTACTACACCTTC. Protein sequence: CASSPLQGSYYTF.

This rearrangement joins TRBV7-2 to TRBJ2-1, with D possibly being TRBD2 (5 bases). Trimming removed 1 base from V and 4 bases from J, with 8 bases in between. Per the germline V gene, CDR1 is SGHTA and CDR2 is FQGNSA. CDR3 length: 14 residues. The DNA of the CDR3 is TGTGCCAGCAGCTTAGTACGGGATTACAATGAGCAGTTCTTC. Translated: CASSLVRDYNEQFF.

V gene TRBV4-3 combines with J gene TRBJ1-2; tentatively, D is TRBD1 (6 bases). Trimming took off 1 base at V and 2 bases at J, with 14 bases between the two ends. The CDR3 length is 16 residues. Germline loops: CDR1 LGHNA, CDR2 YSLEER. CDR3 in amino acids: CASSQADRDNNYGYTF. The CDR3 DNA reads TGCGCCAGCAGCCAAGCGGACAGAGACAACAACTATGGCTACACCTTC.

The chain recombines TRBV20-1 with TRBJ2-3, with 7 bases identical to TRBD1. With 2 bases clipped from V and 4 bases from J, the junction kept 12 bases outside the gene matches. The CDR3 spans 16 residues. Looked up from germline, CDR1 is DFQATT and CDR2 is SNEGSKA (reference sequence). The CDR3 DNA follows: TGCAGTGCTAGAAATCCGCCGGACAGGCAGGCAGATACGCAGTATTTT. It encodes CSARNPPDRQADTQYF.

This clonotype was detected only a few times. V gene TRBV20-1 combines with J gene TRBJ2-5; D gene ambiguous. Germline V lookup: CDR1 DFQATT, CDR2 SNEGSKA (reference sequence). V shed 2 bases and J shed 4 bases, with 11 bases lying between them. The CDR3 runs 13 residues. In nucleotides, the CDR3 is TGCAGTGCTAGATCTGCCGGTCCAGAGACCCAGTACTTC. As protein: CSARSAGPETQYF.

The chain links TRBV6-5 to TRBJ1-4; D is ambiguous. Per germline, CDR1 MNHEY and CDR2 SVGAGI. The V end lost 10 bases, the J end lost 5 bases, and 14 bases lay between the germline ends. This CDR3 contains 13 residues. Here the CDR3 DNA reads TGTGCCACCTCCGGAACGCTAAATGAAAAACTGTTTTTT. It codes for CATSGTLNEKLFF.

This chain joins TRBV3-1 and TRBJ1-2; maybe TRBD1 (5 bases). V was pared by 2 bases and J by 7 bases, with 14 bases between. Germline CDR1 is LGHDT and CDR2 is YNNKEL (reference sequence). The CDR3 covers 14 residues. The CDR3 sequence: CASSQRREAPGYTF. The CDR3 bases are TGTGCCAGCAGCCAACGCAGGGAAGCTCCTGGCTACACCTTC.

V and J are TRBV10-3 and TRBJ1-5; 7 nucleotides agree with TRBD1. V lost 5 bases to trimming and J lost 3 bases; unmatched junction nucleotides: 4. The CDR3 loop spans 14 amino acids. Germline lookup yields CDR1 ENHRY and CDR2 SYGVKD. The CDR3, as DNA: TGTGCCATCAGTCCGGGACAGATCAATCAGCCCCAGCATTTT. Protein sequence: CAISPGQINQPQHF.

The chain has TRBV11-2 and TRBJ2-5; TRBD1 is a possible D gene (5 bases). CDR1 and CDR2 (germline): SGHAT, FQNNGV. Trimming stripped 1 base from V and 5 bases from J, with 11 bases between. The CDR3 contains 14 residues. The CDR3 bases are TGTGCCAGCAGCTTAGGACAGACCCCGGAGACCCAGTACTTC. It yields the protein CASSLGQTPETQYF.

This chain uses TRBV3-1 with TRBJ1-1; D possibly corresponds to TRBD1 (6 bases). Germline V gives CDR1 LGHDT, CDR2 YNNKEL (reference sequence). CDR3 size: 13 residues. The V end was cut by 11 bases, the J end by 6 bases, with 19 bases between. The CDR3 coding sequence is TGTGCCGCCACCACAGGGACGAGGGCTGAAGCTTTCTTT. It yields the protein CAATTGTRAEAFF.